These T cell receptor beta chains were read from a single sample in a study of CD8 T cells in ankylosing spondylitis. TCRdb ran MiXCR on the 5' RACE reads and lists one entry per CDR3 protein. The profile shows about 240,000 distinct CDR3 sequences, 8% to 9% of them singletons. The sample comprised blood, either unsorted or a sorted T cell fraction (not recorded which). These receptors were collected from a female donor with ankylosing spondylitis or in good health (not recorded which). Both conserved end residues are part of each CDR3. A D gene is named only where the DNA matches it firmly. Size is stated for part of the rows, as once, few or many counts, or as a class when the clone is expanded.

>TRBJ2-5|TRBV7-8|few|TRBD1
TGTGCCAGCAGCCTAGACAGGGGGCTGGGGGAGACCCAGTACTTC
CASSLDRGLGETQYF
>TRBJ2-7|TRBV6-2/TRBV6-3|many|TRBD2
TGTGCCAGCAGCCCGGGAGGCGGCAACGAGCAGTACTTC
CASSPGGGNEQYF
>TRBJ2-3|TRBV12-3/TRBV12-4|many|.
TGTGCCAGCAGAATGATAGGGGGGTCGGATACGCAGTATTTT
CASRMIGGSDTQYF
>TRBJ2-3|TRBV11-2|.|TRBD2
TGTGCCTGCAGCACCGGACTAGCGGGAGGGTCGGATACGCAGTATTTT
CACSTGLAGGSDTQYF
>TRBJ1-5|TRBV27|many|.
TGTGCCAGCAGCCGGGGAAGCAATCAGCCCCAGCATTTT
CASSRGSNQPQHF
>TRBJ2-7|TRBV10-3|many|.
TGTGCCATACGACAGGTCCGGGATTACGAGCAGTACTTC
CAIRQVRDYEQYF
>TRBJ2-5|TRBV3-1|many|.
TGTGCCAGCAGCCCCTGGGGGGAAGAGACCCAGTACTTC
CASSPWGEETQYF
>TRBJ1-2|TRBV5-1|.|.
TGCGCCAGCAGCTATCTCGGACAGACCAACTATGGCTACACCTTC
CASSYLGQTNYGYTF
>TRBJ2-1|TRBV7-2|.|.
TGTGCCAGCAACCTCGTAGTAGGTGAGCAGTTCTTC
CASNLVVGEQFF
>TRBJ2-5|TRBV7-9|few|.
TGTGCCAGCAGCTTAGGGACAACTGGGGGGAGAGAGACCCAGTACTTC
CASSLGTTGGRETQYF
>TRBJ2-7|TRBV5-1|many|.
TGCGCCAGCAGCTTGGGTGACAGCAGCTACGAGCAGTACTTC
CASSLGDSSYEQYF
>TRBJ2-4|TRBV6-2/TRBV6-3|many|.
TGTGCCAGCAGTTACTCGGGGTATCCTCGCGGAAACATTCAGTACTTC
CASSYSGYPRGNIQYF
>TRBJ2-3|TRBV28|few|.
TGTGCCAGCAGTTTGGGGGAGGGGGCAGGGAGCACAGATACGCAGTATTTT
CASSLGEGAGSTDTQYF
>TRBJ2-7|TRBV5-1|many|.
TGCGCCAGCAGCCTCGGGGTTGGGGCCTACGAGCAGTACTTC
CASSLGVGAYEQYF
>TRBJ1-1|TRBV5-1|many|.
TGCGCCAGCAGCACGGCAGCCAACACTGAAGCTTTCTTT
CASSTAANTEAFF
>TRBJ2-2|TRBV6-2/TRBV6-3|many|.
TGTGCCAGCAGTTACTCGGGACAGAACACCGGGGAGCTGTTTTTT
CASSYSGQNTGELFF
>TRBJ2-1|TRBV20-1|few|.
TGCAGTGCTAGTTCCGGGACTTTCTCCTACAATGAGCAGTTCTTC
CSASSGTFSYNEQFF
>TRBJ2-2|TRBV12-3/TRBV12-4|many|.
TGTGCCAGCAAGACGGGTGGCGGGGAGCTGTTTTTT
CASKTGGGELFF
>TRBJ2-3|TRBV11-2|many|.
TGTGCCAGCAGCTTAGATCCGAGAGGGAGATTCACAGATACGCAGTATTTT
CASSLDPRGRFTDTQYF
>TRBJ1-1|TRBV10-3|many|.
TGTGCCATCAACCCAACGGCAAACACTGAAGCTTTCTTT
CAINPTANTEAFF
>TRBJ2-5|TRBV12-3/TRBV12-4|many|.
TGTGCCAGCACCCAAGCCAGGGACTCGGAGACCCAGTACTTC
CASTQARDSETQYF
>TRBJ2-5|TRBV20-1|many|TRBD2
TGCAGTGCTAGGGGGACTAGCGGGAGAGAGACCCAGTACTTC
CSARGTSGRETQYF
>TRBJ2-5|TRBV7-2|few|.
TGTGCCAGCAGCTCAACCGGAGGTGGGCAAGAGACCCAGTACTTC
CASSSTGGGQETQYF
>TRBJ2-4|TRBV29-1|many|.
TGCAGCGTTAAAACTCCTAGGGACAAAAACATTCAGTACTTC
CSVKTPRDKNIQYF
>TRBJ2-7|TRBV7-8|many|TRBD2
TGTGCCAGCAGCTTAGGCCTAGCGGCCTACGAGCAGTACTTC
CASSLGLAAYEQYF
>TRBJ1-1|TRBV5-1|many|.
TGCGCCAGCAGCTTATCTCGGGAGGGGAACACTGAAGCTTTCTTT
CASSLSREGNTEAFF
>TRBJ1-2|TRBV7-8|few|.
TGTGCCAGCAGCTTAGCGGGCCCTCGAACTAACTATGGCTACACCTTC
CASSLAGPRTNYGYTF
>TRBJ1-1|TRBV3-1|many|.
TGTGCCAGCAGCCTTCTTTCTGGGACGAACACTGAAGCTTTCTTT
CASSLLSGTNTEAFF
>TRBJ1-1|TRBV6-5|many|.
TGTGCCAGCAGTTACTCGGCCGGGAACACTGAAGCTTTCTTT
CASSYSAGNTEAFF
>TRBJ2-3|TRBV20-1|many|TRBD2
TGCAGTGCTAGAGATGGGCGAGCGGGAGGTCCAGATACGCAGTATTTT
CSARDGRAGGPDTQYF
>TRBJ2-7|TRBV27|many|TRBD2
TGTGCCAGCAGTTCCGGGACTATCTACGAGCAGTACTTC
CASSSGTIYEQYF
>TRBJ1-1|TRBV6-2/TRBV6-3|many|TRBD1
TGTGCCAGCAGTCGACGGACAGGGGGCAACACTGAAGCTTTCTTT
CASSRRTGGNTEAFF
>TRBJ2-1|TRBV20-1|many|TRBD2
TGCAGTGCTAGACCCCCCGGGACTAGCCCCAATGAGCAGTTCTTC
CSARPPGTSPNEQFF
>TRBJ2-5|TRBV13|.|.
TGTGCCAGCAGCTTACAGGACCCCGGAGAGACCCAGTACTTC
CASSLQDPGETQYF
>TRBJ2-5|TRBV20-1|many|.
TGCAGTGCGCGACGGGGCCGCCAAGAGACCCAGTACTTC
CSARRGRQETQYF
>TRBJ2-1|TRBV3-1|many|TRBD2
TGTGCCAGCAGACTCCATAGCGGGACACGAAATGGGGAGCAGTTCTTC
CASRLHSGTRNGEQFF
>TRBJ2-3|TRBV30|many|TRBD2
TGTGCCTGGAGTGCTAGCGGGACGCAGTATTTT
CAWSASGTQYF
>TRBJ2-1|TRBV6-1|many|.
TGTGCCAGCAGTGAAGGACCGGTGGGCTACAATGAGCAGTTCTTC
CASSEGPVGYNEQFF
>TRBJ1-1|TRBV7-2|.|TRBD1
TGTGCCAGCAGCCCTCTCCGACAGGGGAGGGGGAACACTGAAGCTTTCTTT
CASSPLRQGRGNTEAFF
>TRBJ2-5|TRBV7-2|few|.
TGTGCCAGCAGCTCGACGAAGACCCAGTACTTC
CASSSTKTQYF
>TRBJ2-3|TRBV7-2|few|TRBD2
TGTGCCAGCAGCTTAGCACTAGCGGGAGCTGATACGCAGTATTTT
CASSLALAGADTQYF
>TRBJ2-1|TRBV7-2|many|.
TGTGCCAGCAGCCCGGGACTTCCGAGCTCCTACAATGAGCAGTTCTTC
CASSPGLPSSYNEQFF
>TRBJ2-1|TRBV6-6|.|.
TGTGCCAGCACCACGGGGTCTAGGGATGAGCAGTTCTTC
CASTTGSRDEQFF
>TRBJ1-2|TRBV5-1|many|.
TGCGCCAGCAGCTTGGGAGGCGAAGGCTACACCTTC
CASSLGGEGYTF
>TRBJ2-7|TRBV18|many|.
TGTGCCAGCTCAACCCTCGGGGAAGGCGAGCAGTACTTC
CASSTLGEGEQYF
>TRBJ2-3|TRBV30|.|.
TGTGCCTGGAGCCAAACGGGAGATACGCAGTATTTT
CAWSQTGDTQYF
>TRBJ2-1|TRBV19|many|.
TGTGCCAGTAGTATATCTCGGAACAATGAGCAGTTCTTC
CASSISRNNEQFF
>TRBJ1-2|TRBV12-3/TRBV12-4|many|TRBD1
TGTGCCAGCAGCTACAGGGACAGCGCTTTAGGTGGCTACACCTTC
CASSYRDSALGGYTF
>TRBJ2-3|TRBV24-1|many|TRBD1
TGTGCCACCAGCCCTCGGACAGGGGGAACAGATACGCAGTATTTT
CATSPRTGGTDTQYF
>TRBJ2-1|TRBV9|many|TRBD2
TGTGCCAGCAGCGTAGTGGCGGGAGGGCCCTACAATGAGCAGTTCTTC
CASSVVAGGPYNEQFF
>TRBJ2-1|TRBV2|.|TRBD1
TGTGCCAGCTGTTTTGGGGTGGGAGACAGGGGGCTGAAAGATGAGCAGTTCTTC
CASCFGVGDRGLKDEQFF
>TRBJ2-3|TRBV7-6|few|TRBD2
TGTGCCAGCAGCCGAAATCCCCCTAGCGGGATCACACCGAAGGCAGATACGCAGTATTTT
CASSRNPPSGITPKADTQYF